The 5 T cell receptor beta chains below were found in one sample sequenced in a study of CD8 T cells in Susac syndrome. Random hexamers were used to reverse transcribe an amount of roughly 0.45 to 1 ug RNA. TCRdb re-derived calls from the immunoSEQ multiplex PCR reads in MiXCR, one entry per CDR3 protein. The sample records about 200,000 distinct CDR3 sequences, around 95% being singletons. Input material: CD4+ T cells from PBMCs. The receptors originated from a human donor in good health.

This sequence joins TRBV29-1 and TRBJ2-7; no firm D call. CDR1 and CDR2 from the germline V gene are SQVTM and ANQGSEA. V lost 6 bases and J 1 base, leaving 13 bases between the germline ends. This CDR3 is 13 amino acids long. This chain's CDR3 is CSVLDGVSYEQYF. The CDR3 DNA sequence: TGCAGCGTCTTGGACGGCGTATCCTACGAGCAGTACTTC.

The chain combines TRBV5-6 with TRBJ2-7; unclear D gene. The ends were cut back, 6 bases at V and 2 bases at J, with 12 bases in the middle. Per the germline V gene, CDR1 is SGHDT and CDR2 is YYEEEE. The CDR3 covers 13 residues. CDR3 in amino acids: CASTGWSTYEQYV. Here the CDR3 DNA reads TGTGCCAGCACTGGGTGGAGTACCTACGAGCAGTACGTC.

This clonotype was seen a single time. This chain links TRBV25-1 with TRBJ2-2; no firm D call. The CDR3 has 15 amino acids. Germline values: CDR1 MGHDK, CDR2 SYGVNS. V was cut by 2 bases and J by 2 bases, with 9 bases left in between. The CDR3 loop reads CASSEGPVNTGELFF. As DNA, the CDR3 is TGTGCCAGCAGTGAAGGGCCGGTCAACACCGGGGAGCTGTTTTTT.

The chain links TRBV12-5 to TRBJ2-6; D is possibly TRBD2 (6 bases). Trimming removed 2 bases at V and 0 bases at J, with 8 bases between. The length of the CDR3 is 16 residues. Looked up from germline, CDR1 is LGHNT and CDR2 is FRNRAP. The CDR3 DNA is TGTGCTAGTGGTTTGCAGGAGGGCTCTGGGGCCAACGTCCTGACTTTC. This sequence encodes CASGLQEGSGANVLTF. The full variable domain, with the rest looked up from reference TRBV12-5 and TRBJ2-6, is DARVTQTPRHKVTEMGQEVTMRCQPILGHNTVFWYRQTMMQGLELLAYFRNRAPLDDSGMPKDRFSAEMPDATLATLKIQPSEPRDSAVYFCASGLQEGSGANVLTFGAGSRLTVL.

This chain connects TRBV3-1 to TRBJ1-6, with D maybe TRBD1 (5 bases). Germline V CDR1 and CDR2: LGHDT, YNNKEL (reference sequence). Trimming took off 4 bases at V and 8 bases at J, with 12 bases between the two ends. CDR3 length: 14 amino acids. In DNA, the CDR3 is TGTGCCAGCAGCCGGGCGGGGGGGGATTCACCCCTCCACTTT. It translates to CASSRAGGDSPLHF.